The 30 T cell receptor beta chains given below trace back to one sample, sequenced in a study of cytomegalovirus exposure and HLA in healthy donors. PCR used 60 Vbeta primers and 13 Jbeta primers. Sequenced by immunoSEQ multiplex PCR; TCRdb stores in-frame clones only, minus some. The sample consists of about 100,000 clones, over 75% of them appearing once. Sequencing was carried out using PBMCs. The receptors derive from a man between 40 and 49 years old in good health and CMV-seropositive.

The V call is TRBV5-1, the J call TRBJ1-1, with 11 bases fitting TRBD1. Germline V gives CDR1 SGHRS, CDR2 YFSETQ. V was clipped by 4 bases and J by 5 bases; unmatched bases: 7. The CDR3 has 15 residues. The CDR3 region has the DNA TGCGCCAGCAGCCGGACAGGGGGCGTACAGACTGAAGCTTTCTTT. Protein product: CASSRTGGVQTEAFF.

On this clone itself: The same CDR3 is also encoded by other DNA sequences in this sample. This chain uses TRBV15 with TRBJ1-5, with D unclear. Trimming took off 1 base at V and 1 base at J, with 8 bases between the two ends. Germline V gives CDR1 LNHNV, CDR2 YYDKDF (reference sequence). The CDR3 is 15 residues long. The CDR3 reads CATSRVRGSNQPQHF. In DNA, the CDR3 is TGTGCCACCAGCAGAGTCCGGGGAAGCAATCAGCCCCAGCATTTT.

The V and J genes are TRBV28 and TRBJ1-1, with 10 bases lining up with TRBD1. The trim removed 7 bases at V and 5 bases at J, leaving 7 bases unmatched. This CDR3 region has 14 residues. Germline-derived CDR1 and CDR2 are MDHEN and SYDVKM. As DNA, the CDR3 is TGTGCCAGCATTCGGGACAGGGGATTTACTGAAGCTTTCTTT. Residues: CASIRDRGFTEAFF.

The chain recombines TRBV5-4 with TRBJ2-7; D uncertain. This CDR3 region has 12 residues. V lost 0 bases and J 5 bases, leaving 6 bases between the germline ends. Germline assignment: CDR1 SGHNT and CDR2 YYREEE (reference sequence). The CDR3 DNA is TGTGCCAGCAGCTTGGATCAGAACGAGCAGTACTTC. Translated: CASSLDQNEQYF.

This chain links TRBV11-1 with TRBJ2-7, with D tentatively TRBD1 (6 bases). The V and J ends lost 5 bases and 6 bases respectively, with 11 bases between them. The germline gives CDR1 SGHAT, CDR2 FQDESV (reference sequence). The CDR3 spans 12 residues. CDR3 protein: CASSRQAIEQYF. Written as DNA, the CDR3 is TGTGCCAGCAGCCGACAGGCCATCGAGCAGTACTTC.

The V and J genes are TRBV5-1 and TRBJ2-6; TRBD2 matches 14 bases. Trimming took 1 base from V and 0 from J; bases not matched to a gene: 9. The CDR3 length is 21 residues. Per the germline V gene, CDR1 is SGHRS and CDR2 is YFSETQ. CDR3 sequence: CASSLQETSGRALSGANVLTF. The CDR3 DNA sequence: TGCGCCAGCAGCTTGCAGGAGACTAGCGGGAGGGCCCTCTCTGGGGCCAACGTCCTGACTTTC.

This clone was seen only a few times. The chain links TRBV30 to TRBJ2-1; 14 bases agree with TRBD2. This CDR3 region has 14 residues. CDR1 is GTSNPN and CDR2 is SVGIG in the germline V gene (reference sequence). Unmatched junction bases numbered 7, after V lost 5 bases and J lost 10 bases. CDR3 loop: CAWGPGLAGEEQFF. The CDR3 DNA is TGTGCCTGGGGGCCGGGACTAGCGGGGGAGGAGCAGTTCTTC.

The chain uses TRBV5-1 and TRBJ1-1; D remains unclear. The CDR3 runs to 15 residues. The V end lost 0 bases, the J end lost 7 bases, and 16 bases lay between the germline ends. Germline CDR1 SGHRS, CDR2 YFSETQ. This CDR3 reads CASSLVLGSGVEAFF. The DNA for the CDR3 is TGCGCCAGCAGCTTGGTCCTTGGTTCGGGAGTTGAAGCTTTCTTT.

The V call is TRBV10-3, the J call TRBJ1-3, with 7 bases fitting TRBD1. The germline V gene has CDR1 ENHRY and CDR2 SYGVKD. CDR3 length: 16 residues. The V gene end was trimmed by 5 bases and the J gene end by 1 base; junction bases not matched to a gene: 8. CDR3 bases: TGTGCCATCAGTAGGGGACAGTCATTGTCTGGAAACACCATATATTTT. Residues: CAISRGQSLSGNTIYF.

This sequence joins TRBV10-2 and TRBJ1-3, with unresolved D. Germline CDR1 WSHSY, CDR2 SAAADI. V was clipped by 4 bases and J by 4 bases, with 11 bases between them. CDR3 length: 14 residues. The CDR3 here is CASSAGFAGNTIYF. The CDR3 coding sequence is TGCGCCAGCAGTGCAGGATTTGCCGGAAACACCATATATTTT.

This clone was counted between two and nine times. The chain joins TRBV6-1 to TRBJ2-7; D may be TRBD1 (6 bases). This CDR3 has 14 residues. Trimming removed 7 bases from V and 2 bases from J, with 15 bases in between. The germline V gene has CDR1 MNHNS and CDR2 SASEGT. The DNA of the CDR3 is TGTGCCAGCACCGTGCAGGGGTCTACCTACGAGCAGTACTTC. This translates into CASTVQGSTYEQYF.

Points on this clone: A junction boundary mismatches the germline segment, possibly from a read error. V usage is TRBV27 and J usage is TRBJ2-3, with 9 positions matching TRBD1. The germline V gene encodes CDR1 MNHEY and CDR2 SMNVEV (reference sequence). This CDR3 region has 12 residues. This CDR3 reads CASSLAGTGINF. CDR3 coding DNA: TGTGCCAGCAGTTTAGCCGGGACAGGGATCAATTTT.

A word on this clone: At one end, the junction sequence differs from germline, possibly due to a read error. This chain joins TRBV7-9 and TRBJ2-5, with 9 bases identical to TRBD1. CDR3 length: 15 residues. The V gene's germline CDR1 is SEHNR and CDR2 FQNEAQ (reference sequence). This CDR3 is CSSSSQGASQETQYF. The CDR3 DNA is TGTTCCAGCAGCTCACAGGGGGCCTCTCAAGAGACCCAGTACTTC.

This rearrangement joins TRBV6-5 to TRBJ1-4; 10 bases match TRBD1. The CDR3 sequence is 14 residues long. The V gene end was trimmed by 3 bases and the J gene end by 6 bases; junction bases not matched to a gene: 1. CDR1 is MNHEY and CDR2 is SVGAGI in the germline V gene. As DNA, the CDR3 is TGTGCCAGCAGTTATGGGACAGGGGATGAAAAACTGTTTTTT. Its translation: CASSYGTGDEKLFF.

This clone was counted a single time. The V and J genes are TRBV6-5 and TRBJ1-5; weak D call: TRBD1 (6 bases). CDR1 and CDR2 from the germline V gene are MNHEY and SVGAGI. The V gene lost 0 bases and the J gene lost 4 bases, with 10 bases spanning the gap. CDR3 length equals 15 residues. CDR3 amino acids: CASSYSARGNQPQHF. The CDR3 DNA reads TGTGCCAGCAGTTACTCGGCAAGGGGGAATCAGCCCCAGCATTTT.

The gene calls are TRBV5-4 and TRBJ2-1, with 7 bases fitting TRBD1. The CDR3 sequence is 16 residues long. J lost 0 bases, V lost 4 bases, and 7 bases had no gene match. Germline V gives CDR1 SGHNT, CDR2 YYREEE (reference sequence). The CDR3 DNA sequence: TGTGCCAGCAGCCTACAGACAGGGCGCTCCTACAATGAGCAGTTCTTC. Its protein is CASSLQTGRSYNEQFF.

The chain joins TRBV6-5 to TRBJ2-1; TRBD1 aligns across 7 bases. The junction had 3 bases not matched to a gene; V was cut back by 2 bases and J by 2 bases. The length of the CDR3 is 15 residues. The V gene's germline CDR1 is MNHEY and CDR2 SVGAGI. CDR3 amino acids: CASSYPGTAYNEQFF. CDR3 coding DNA: TGTGCCAGCAGTTACCCCGGGACAGCCTACAATGAGCAGTTCTTC.

The CDR3, as DNA: TGTGCCAGCAGGCGGACTAGCGGGAAGGATACGCAGTATTTT. Protein product: CASRRTSGKDTQYF. J is TRBJ2-3 and V is TRBV28; the match to TRBD2 covers 12 bases. The trim removed 6 bases at V and 6 bases at J, leaving 4 bases unmatched. The CDR3 is 14 amino acids. The germline CDR1 and CDR2 sequences are MDHEN and SYDVKM.

In DNA, the CDR3 is TGCGCCAGCAGTGTTGGCGGCTACACCTTC. Translation: CASSVGGYTF. The genes are TRBV10-1 and TRBJ1-2; D not resolved. CDR3 length: 10 amino acids. V lost 4 bases to trimming and J lost 8 bases, with 5 bases between them. Looked up from germline, CDR1 is WNHNN and CDR2 is SYGVQD (reference sequence).

The gene calls are TRBV5-1 and TRBJ2-5; TRBD1 matches at 7 bases. Germline V CDR1 and CDR2: SGHRS, YFSETQ. The V segment lost 4 bases and the J segment 3 bases; nucleotides outside the gene matches: 12. The CDR3 runs to 16 residues. The CDR3 protein is CASSPAPVGQEETQYF. CDR3 DNA sequence: TGCGCCAGCAGCCCCGCCCCAGTAGGACAGGAAGAGACCCAGTACTTC. The complete variable domain, with remaining parts taken from reference TRBV5-1 and TRBJ2-5, reads KAGVTQTPRYLIKTRGQQVTLSCSPISGHRSVSWYQQTPGQGLQFLFEYFSETQRNKGNFPGRFSGRQFSNSRSEMNVSTLELGDSALYLCASSPAPVGQEETQYFGPGTRLLVL.

V is TRBV13 and J is TRBJ1-6, with D possibly TRBD1 on 5 matching bases. Germline V gene data show CDR1 as PRHDT and CDR2 as FYEKMQ (reference sequence). Trimming took 2 bases from V and 5 from J, leaving 7 bases between them. CDR3 length: 14 residues. CDR3 loop: CASSLQGNNSPLHF. The CDR3, as DNA: TGTGCCAGCAGCTTACAGGGAAATAATTCACCCCTCCACTTT.

The V gene is TRBV19, the J gene TRBJ2-2, with 7 nucleotides matching TRBD2. The ends lost 11 bases at V and 6 bases at J; junction bases unmatched: 9. In germline, CDR1 is LNHDA, CDR2 SQIVND (reference sequence). CDR3 size: 13 residues. The CDR3 region is CASRGEAAGELFF. DNA for the CDR3: TGTGCCTCCCGGGGGGAGGCGGCCGGGGAGCTGTTTTTT.

The chain employs TRBV11-2 and TRBJ2-5; TRBD2 aligns across 7 bases. V lost 1 base and J lost 1; bases outside the gene matches: 3. This CDR3 contains 15 residues. The germline V gene encodes CDR1 SGHAT and CDR2 FQNNGV. The chain's CDR3 is CASSLATSVQETQYF. Written as DNA, the CDR3 is TGTGCCAGCAGCTTAGCAACTAGCGTCCAAGAGACCCAGTACTTC.

V usage is TRBV6-5 and J usage is TRBJ1-1; D gene ambiguous. The CDR3 is 15 amino acids. Trimming took 3 bases from V and 1 from J, leaving 12 bases between them. Germline assignment: CDR1 MNHEY and CDR2 SVGAGI. CDR3 sequence: CASSYGRAGNTEAFF. For the CDR3, the DNA is TGTGCCAGCAGTTATGGTAGGGCGGGGAACACTGAAGCTTTCTTT.

V gene TRBV7-8 combines with J gene TRBJ2-7, with D possibly TRBD2 on 6 matching bases. Germline CDR1 reads SGHVS; CDR2 reads FQNEAQ. This CDR3 contains 14 residues. V was shortened by 3 bases and J by 6 bases, with 15 bases between the two germline ends. This chain's CDR3 is CASSFGGPASEQYF. The CDR3 bases are TGTGCCAGCAGCTTCGGAGGGCCGGCGTCCGAGCAGTACTTC. Combining the CDR3 with reference TRBV7-8 and TRBJ2-7 gives the whole variable domain GAGVSQSPRYKVAKRGQDVALRCDPISGHVSLFWYQQALGQGPEFLTYFQNEAQLDKSGLPSDRFFAERPEGSVSTLKIQRTQQEDSAVYLCASSFGGPASEQYFGPGTRLTVT.

The chain combines TRBV7-7 with TRBJ2-5; 9 bases match TRBD1. Germline loops: CDR1 SSHAT, CDR2 FNYEAQ (reference sequence). This CDR3 is 16 amino acids long. After removal of 5 bases from V and 5 bases from J, the junction contained 12 bases not matched to a gene. The CDR3 spells CASSQTRDRVRETQYF. For the CDR3, the DNA is TGTGCCAGCAGCCAAACCCGGGACAGGGTACGCGAGACCCAGTACTTC.

This clone has only one observation. The chain uses TRBV11-3 and TRBJ2-7; possibly TRBD2 for D (5 bases). The germline V and J ends were trimmed by 1 base and 6 bases, with 7 bases remaining between them. This CDR3 comprises 12 residues. Germline V gives CDR1 SGHNT, CDR2 YENEEA. The CDR3 bases are TGTGCCAGCAGCTTAGTAGCGATCGAGCAGTACTTC. It translates to CASSLVAIEQYF.

The rearrangement uses TRBV29-1 and TRBJ2-2, with unresolved D. The CDR3 has 12 amino acids. Germline loops: CDR1 SQVTM, CDR2 ANQGSEA. Trimming took 4 bases from V and 0 from J, leaving 3 bases between them. CDR3 sequence (DNA): TGCAGCGTTGCTCCGAACACCGGGGAGCTGTTTTTT. It is translated as CSVAPNTGELFF.

The table lists this clone with a few counts. The V call is TRBV19, the J call TRBJ1-4, with no clear D. Trimming removed 1 base from V and 11 bases from J, with 11 bases in between. The CDR3 has 13 residues. Germline lookup yields CDR1 LNHDA and CDR2 SQIVND (reference sequence). In DNA, the CDR3 is TGTGCCAGTAGTATAGTACCCGCCGGGAAACTGTTTTTT. Protein product: CASSIVPAGKLFF.

The V gene is TRBV4-1, the J gene TRBJ2-3; 8 positions match TRBD2. The length of the CDR3 is 15 residues. Unmatched junction bases numbered 7, after V lost 4 bases and J lost 4 bases. The germline CDR1 and CDR2 sequences are MGHRA and YSYEKL. CDR3 sequence: CASSRLAGWADTQYF. DNA of the CDR3: TGCGCCAGCAGCCGCTTAGCGGGGTGGGCAGATACGCAGTATTTT.